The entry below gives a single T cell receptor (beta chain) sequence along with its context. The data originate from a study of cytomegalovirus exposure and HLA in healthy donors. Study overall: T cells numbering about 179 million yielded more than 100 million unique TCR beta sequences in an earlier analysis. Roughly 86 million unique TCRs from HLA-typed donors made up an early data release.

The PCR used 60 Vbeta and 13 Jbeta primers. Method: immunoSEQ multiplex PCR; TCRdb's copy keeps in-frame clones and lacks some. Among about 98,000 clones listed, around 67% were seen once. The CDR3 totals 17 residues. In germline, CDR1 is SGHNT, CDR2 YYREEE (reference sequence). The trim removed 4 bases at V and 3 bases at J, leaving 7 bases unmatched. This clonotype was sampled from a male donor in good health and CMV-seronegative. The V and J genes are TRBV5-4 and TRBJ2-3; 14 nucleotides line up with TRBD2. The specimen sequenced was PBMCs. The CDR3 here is CASSDPTSGRATDTQYF. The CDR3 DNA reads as TGTGCCAGCAGCGACCCGACTAGCGGGAGGGCGACAGATACGCAGTATTTT.